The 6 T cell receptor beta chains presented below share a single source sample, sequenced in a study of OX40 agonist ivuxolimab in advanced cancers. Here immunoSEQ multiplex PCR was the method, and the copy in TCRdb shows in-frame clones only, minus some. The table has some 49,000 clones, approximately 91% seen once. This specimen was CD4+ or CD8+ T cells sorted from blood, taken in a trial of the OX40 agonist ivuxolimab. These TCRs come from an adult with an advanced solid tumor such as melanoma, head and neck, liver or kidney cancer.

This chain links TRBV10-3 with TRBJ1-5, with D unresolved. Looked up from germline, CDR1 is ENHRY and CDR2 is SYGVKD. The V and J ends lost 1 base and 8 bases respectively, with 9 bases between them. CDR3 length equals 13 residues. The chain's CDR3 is CAISEFTPEPQHF. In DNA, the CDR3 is TGTGCCATCAGTGAGTTTACACCCGAGCCCCAGCATTTT.

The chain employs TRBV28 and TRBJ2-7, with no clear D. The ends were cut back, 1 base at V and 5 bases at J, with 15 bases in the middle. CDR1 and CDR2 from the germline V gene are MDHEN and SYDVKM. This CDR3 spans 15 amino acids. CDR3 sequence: CASSLSATPSHEQYF. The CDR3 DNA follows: TGTGCCAGCAGTTTATCAGCTACTCCGAGCCACGAGCAGTACTTC. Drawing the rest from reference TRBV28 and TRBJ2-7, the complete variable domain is DVKVTQSSRYLVKRTGEKVFLECVQDMDHENMFWYRQDPGLGLRLIYFSYDVKMKEKGDIPEGYSVSREKKERFSLILESASTNQTSMYLCASSLSATPSHEQYFGPGTRLTVT.

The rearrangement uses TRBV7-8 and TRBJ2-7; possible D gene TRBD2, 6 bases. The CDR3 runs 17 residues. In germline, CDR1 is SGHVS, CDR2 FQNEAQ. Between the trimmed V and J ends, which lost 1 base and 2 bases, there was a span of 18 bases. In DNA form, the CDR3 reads TGTGCCAGCAGCTTAGTTGCTCAACCTGGCGGGGCCTACGAGCAGTACTTC. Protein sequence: CASSLVAQPGGAYEQYF.

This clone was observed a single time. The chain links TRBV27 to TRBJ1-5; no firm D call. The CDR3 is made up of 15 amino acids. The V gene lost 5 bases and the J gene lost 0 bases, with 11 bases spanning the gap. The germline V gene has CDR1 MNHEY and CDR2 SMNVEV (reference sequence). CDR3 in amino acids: CASSPIAYSNQPQHF. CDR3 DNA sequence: TGTGCCAGCAGTCCCATAGCTTATAGCAATCAGCCCCAGCATTTT.

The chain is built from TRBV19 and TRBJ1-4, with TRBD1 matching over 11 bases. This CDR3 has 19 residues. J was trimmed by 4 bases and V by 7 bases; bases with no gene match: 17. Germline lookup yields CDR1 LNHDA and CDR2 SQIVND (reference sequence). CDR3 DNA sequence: TGTGCCAGTACTACCGTCGGTCGGACAGGGGGCCAGGTTAATGAAAAACTGTTTTTT. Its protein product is CASTTVGRTGGQVNEKLFF. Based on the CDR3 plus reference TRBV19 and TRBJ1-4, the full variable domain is DGGITQSPKYLFRKEGQNVTLSCEQNLNHDAMYWYRQDPGQGLRLIYYSQIVNDFQKGDIAEGYSVSREKKESFPLTVTSAQKNPTAFYLCASTTVGRTGGQVNEKLFFGSGTQLSVL.

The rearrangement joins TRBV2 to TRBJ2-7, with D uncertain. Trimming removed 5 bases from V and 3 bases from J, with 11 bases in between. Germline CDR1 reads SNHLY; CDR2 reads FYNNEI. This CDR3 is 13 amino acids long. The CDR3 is CASSTTPSYEQYF. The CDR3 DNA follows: TGTGCCAGCAGTACTACCCCAAGCTACGAGCAGTACTTC.